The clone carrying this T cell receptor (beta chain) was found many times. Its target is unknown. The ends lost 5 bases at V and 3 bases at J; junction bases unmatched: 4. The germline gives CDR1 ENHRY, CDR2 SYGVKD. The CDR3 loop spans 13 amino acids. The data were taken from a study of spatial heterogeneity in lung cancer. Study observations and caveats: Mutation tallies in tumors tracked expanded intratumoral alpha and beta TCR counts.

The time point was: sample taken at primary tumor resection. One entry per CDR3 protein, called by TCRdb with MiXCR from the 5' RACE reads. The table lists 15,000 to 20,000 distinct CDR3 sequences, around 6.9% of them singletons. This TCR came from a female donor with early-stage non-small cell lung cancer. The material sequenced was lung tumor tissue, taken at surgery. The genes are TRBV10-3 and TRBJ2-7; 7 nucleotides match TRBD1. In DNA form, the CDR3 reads TGTGCCATCAGTAGGGGACAGAACTACGAGCAGTACTTC. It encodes CAISRGQNYEQYF.